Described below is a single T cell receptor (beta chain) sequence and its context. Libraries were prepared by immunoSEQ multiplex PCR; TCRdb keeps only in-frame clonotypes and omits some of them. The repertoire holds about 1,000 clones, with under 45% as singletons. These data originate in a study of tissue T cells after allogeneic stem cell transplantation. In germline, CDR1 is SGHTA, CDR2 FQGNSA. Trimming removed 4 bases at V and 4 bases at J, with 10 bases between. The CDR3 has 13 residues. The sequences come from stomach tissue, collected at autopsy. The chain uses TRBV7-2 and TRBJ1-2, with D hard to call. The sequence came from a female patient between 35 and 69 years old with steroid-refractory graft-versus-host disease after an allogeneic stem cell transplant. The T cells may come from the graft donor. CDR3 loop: CASSSVVFYGYTF. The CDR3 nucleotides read TGTGCCAGCAGCTCCGTGGTTTTCTATGGCTACACCTTC.